This T cell receptor beta chain was found in a study of beta chain features in type 1 diabetes. Overall study results and limits: VDJ junctions from patients with type 1 diabetes contained fewer insertions and more deletions.

Expressed TCRB transcripts were sequenced because the isolated RNA had all been reverse transcribed beforehand. Repertoires were generated with immunoSEQ multiplex PCR, while TCRdb's copy carries only in-frame clones and drops some. Among 680,000 or so clones listed, about a sixth were seen once. The germline V gene encodes CDR1 MNHEY and CDR2 SMNVEV (reference sequence). The V and J ends lost 6 bases and 3 bases, in that order; junction bases with no gene match: 10. The CDR3 runs 15 residues. This clone was seen only a few times. The antigen is undetermined. The receptor's source is a man aged 18 to 30 in good health. The material sequenced was naive CD4+ T cells from blood. The chain combines TRBV27 with TRBJ2-7; 8 bases map to TRBD1. Here the CDR3 DNA reads TGTGCCAGCAGCTCCGGGACAGGCGACAACTACGAGCAGTACTTC. It translates to CASSSGTGDNYEQYF.